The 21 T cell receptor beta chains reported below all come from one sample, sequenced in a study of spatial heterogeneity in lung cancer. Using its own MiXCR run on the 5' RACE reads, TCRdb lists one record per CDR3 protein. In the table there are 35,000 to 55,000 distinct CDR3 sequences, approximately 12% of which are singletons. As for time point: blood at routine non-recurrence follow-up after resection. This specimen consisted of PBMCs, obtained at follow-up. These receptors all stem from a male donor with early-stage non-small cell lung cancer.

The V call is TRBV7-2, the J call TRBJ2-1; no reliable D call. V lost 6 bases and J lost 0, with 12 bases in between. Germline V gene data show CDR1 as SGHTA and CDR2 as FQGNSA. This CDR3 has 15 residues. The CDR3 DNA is TGTGCCAGCAGGAACGTAGGCAGCTCCTACAATGAGCAGTTCTTC. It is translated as CASRNVGSSYNEQFF.

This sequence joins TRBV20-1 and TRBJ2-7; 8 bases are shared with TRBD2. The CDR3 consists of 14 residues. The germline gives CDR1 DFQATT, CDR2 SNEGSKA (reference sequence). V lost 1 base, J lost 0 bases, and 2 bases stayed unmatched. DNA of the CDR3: TGCAGTGCTAGAGGGAGCGGGAGCTCCTACGAGCAGTACTTC. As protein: CSARGSGSSYEQYF.

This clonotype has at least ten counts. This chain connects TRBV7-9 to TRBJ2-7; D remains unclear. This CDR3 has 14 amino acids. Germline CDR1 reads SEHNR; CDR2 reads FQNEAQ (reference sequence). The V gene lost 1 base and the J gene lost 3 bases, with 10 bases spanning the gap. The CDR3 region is CASSLEPKVYEQYF. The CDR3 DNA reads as TGTGCCAGCAGCTTAGAGCCGAAGGTCTACGAGCAGTACTTC.

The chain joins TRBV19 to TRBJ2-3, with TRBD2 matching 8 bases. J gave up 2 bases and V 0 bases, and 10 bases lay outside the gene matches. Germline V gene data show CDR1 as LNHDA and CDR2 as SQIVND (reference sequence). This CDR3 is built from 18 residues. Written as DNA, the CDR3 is TGTGCCAGTAGTATAGACTCGCCGCTAGCGGGCAACACAGATACGCAGTATTTT. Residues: CASSIDSPLAGNTDTQYF. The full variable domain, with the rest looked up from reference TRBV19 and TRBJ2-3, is DGGITQSPKYLFRKEGQNVTLSCEQNLNHDAMYWYRQDPGQGLRLIYYSQIVNDFQKGDIAEGYSVSREKKESFPLTVTSAQKNPTAFYLCASSIDSPLAGNTDTQYFGPGTRLTVL.

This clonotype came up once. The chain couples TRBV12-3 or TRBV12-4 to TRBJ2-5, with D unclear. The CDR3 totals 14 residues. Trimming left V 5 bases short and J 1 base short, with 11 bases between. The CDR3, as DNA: TGTGCCAGCAGTCCTTGGACGGCCCAAGAGACCCAGTACTTC. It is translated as CASSPWTAQETQYF.

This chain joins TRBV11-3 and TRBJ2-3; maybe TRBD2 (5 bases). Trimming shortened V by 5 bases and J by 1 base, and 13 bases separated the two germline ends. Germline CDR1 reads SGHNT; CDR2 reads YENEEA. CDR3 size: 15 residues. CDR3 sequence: CASSRNTGGTDTQYF. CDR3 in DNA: TGTGCCAGCAGCCGGAACACCGGGGGCACAGATACGCAGTATTTT. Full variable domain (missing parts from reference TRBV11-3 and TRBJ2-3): EAGVVQSPRYKIIEKKQPVAFWCNPISGHNTLYWYLQNLGQGPELLIRYENEEAVDDSQLPKDRFSAERLKGVDSTLKIQPAELGDSAVYLCASSRNTGGTDTQYFGPGTRLTVL.

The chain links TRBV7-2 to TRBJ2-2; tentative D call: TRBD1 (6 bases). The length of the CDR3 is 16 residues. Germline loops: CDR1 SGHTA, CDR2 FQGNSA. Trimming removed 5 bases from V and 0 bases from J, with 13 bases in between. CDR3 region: CASSPGQFANTGELFF. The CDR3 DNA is TGTGCCAGCAGCCCCGGACAGTTCGCGAACACCGGGGAGCTGTTTTTT.

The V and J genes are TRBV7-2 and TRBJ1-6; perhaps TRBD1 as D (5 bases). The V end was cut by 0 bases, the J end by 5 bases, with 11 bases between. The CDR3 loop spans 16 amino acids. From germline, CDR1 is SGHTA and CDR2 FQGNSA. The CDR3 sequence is CASSLAGRVNNSPLHF. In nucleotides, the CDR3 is TGTGCCAGCAGCTTAGCGGGCAGGGTCAATAATTCACCCCTCCACTTT.

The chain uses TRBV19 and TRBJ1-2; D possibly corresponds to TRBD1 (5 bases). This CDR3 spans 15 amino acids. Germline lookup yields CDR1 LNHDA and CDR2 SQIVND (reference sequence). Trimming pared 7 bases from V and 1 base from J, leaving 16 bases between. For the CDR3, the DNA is TGTGCCAGTACCCTGACAGATACTTTTAACTATGGCTACACCTTC. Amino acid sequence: CASTLTDTFNYGYTF.

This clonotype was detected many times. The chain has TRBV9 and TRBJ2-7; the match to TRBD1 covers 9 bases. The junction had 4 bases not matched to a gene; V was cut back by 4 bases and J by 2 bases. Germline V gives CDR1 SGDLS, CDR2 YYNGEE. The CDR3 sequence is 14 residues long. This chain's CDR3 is CASSRDRAPYEQYF. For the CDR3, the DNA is TGTGCCAGCAGCCGGGACAGGGCCCCCTACGAGCAGTACTTC.

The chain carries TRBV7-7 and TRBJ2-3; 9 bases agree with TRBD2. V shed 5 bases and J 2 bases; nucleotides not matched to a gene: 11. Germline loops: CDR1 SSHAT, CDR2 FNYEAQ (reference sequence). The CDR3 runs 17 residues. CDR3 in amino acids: CASSPLGASGATDTQYF. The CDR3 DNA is TGTGCCAGCAGCCCCCTCGGGGCTAGCGGGGCCACAGATACGCAGTATTTT.

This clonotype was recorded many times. This CDR3 reads CASSLGVADSPLHF. Written as DNA, the CDR3 is TGTGCCAGCAGCTTAGGGGTGGCTGATTCACCCCTCCACTTT. The chain links TRBV7-9 to TRBJ1-6, with unresolved D. There are 14 residues in the CDR3. Germline-derived CDR1 and CDR2 are SEHNR and FQNEAQ (reference sequence). Between the trimmed V and J ends, which lost 1 base and 8 bases, there was a span of 9 bases. Complete variable domain (other parts from reference TRBV7-9 and TRBJ1-6): DTGVSQNPRHKITKRGQNVTFRCDPISEHNRLYWYRQTLGQGPEFLTYFQNEAQLEKSRLLSDRFSAERPKGSFSTLEIQRTEQGDSAMYLCASSLGVADSPLHFGNGTRLTVT.

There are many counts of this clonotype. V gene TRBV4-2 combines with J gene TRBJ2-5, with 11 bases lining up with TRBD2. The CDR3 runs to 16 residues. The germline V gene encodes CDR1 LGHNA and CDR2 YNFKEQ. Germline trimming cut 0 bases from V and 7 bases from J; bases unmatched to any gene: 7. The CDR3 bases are TGTGCCAGCAGCCAAGATTCTAGCGGGGGGCCTATGACCCAGTACTTC. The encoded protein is CASSQDSSGGPMTQYF.

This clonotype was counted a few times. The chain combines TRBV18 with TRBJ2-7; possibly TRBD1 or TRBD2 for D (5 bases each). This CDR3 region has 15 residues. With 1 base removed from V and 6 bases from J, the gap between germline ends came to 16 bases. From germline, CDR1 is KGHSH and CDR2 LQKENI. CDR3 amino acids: CASSPQREITGEQYF. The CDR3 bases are TGTGCCAGCTCACCACAGAGGGAAATAACAGGCGAGCAGTACTTC.

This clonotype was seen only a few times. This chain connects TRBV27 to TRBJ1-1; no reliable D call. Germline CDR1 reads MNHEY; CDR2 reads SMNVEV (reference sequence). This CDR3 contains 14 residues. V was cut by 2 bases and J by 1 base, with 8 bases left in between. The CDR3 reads CASSLRQRNTEAFF. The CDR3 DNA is TGTGCCAGCAGTTTACGGCAGAGGAACACTGAAGCTTTCTTT.

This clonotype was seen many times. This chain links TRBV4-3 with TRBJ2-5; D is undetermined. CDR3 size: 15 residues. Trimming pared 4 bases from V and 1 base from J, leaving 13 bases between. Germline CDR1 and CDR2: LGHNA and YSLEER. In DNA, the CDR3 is TGCGCCAGCAGCCGTCAAGGCGCCGGCCAAGAGACCCAGTACTTC. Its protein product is CASSRQGAGQETQYF.

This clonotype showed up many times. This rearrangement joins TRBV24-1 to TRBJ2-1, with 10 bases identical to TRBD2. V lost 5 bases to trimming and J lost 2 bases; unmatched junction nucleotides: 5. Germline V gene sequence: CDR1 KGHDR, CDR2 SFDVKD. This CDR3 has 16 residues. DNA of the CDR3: TGTGCCACCAGTGGAGAGCGGGGGGGCCCCTACAATGAGCAGTTCTTC. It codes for CATSGERGGPYNEQFF.

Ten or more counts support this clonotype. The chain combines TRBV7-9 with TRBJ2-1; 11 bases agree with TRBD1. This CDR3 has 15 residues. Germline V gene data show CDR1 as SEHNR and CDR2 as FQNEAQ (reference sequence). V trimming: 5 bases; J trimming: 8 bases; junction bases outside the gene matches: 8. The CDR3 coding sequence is TGTGCCAGCAGCCCGCGCGGGACAGGGGGTGATGAGCAGTTCTTC. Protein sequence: CASSPRGTGGDEQFF. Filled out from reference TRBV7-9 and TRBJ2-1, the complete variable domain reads DTGVSQNPRHKITKRGQNVTFRCDPISEHNRLYWYRQTLGQGPEFLTYFQNEAQLEKSRLLSDRFSAERPKGSFSTLEIQRTEQGDSAMYLCASSPRGTGGDEQFFGPGTRLTVL.

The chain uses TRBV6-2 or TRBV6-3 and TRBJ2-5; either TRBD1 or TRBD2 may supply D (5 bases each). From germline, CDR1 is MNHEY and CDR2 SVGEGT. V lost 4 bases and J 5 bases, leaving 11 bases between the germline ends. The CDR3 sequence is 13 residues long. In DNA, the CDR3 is TGTGCCAGCAGTTGGGACGTGGGGGAGACCCAGTACTTC. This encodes CASSWDVGETQYF.

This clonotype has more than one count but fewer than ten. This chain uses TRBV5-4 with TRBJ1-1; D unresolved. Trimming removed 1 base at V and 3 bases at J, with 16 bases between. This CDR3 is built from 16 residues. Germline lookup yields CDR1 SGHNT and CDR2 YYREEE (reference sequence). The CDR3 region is CASSLFGGREYTEAFF. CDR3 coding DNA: TGTGCCAGCAGCTTGTTTGGAGGACGGGAGTACACTGAAGCTTTCTTT.

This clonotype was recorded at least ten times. CDR3 in amino acids: CASSVRGAGELFF. Here the CDR3 DNA reads TGTGCCAGCAGTGTTAGGGGCGCCGGGGAGCTGTTTTTT. The chain has TRBV2 and TRBJ2-2; D may be TRBD1 (5 bases). CDR1 is SNHLY and CDR2 is FYNNEI in the germline V gene. Trimming took 4 bases from V and 6 from J, leaving 9 bases between them. The CDR3 is 13 amino acids.